Listed here is a single T cell receptor beta chain. Germline V CDR1 and CDR2: SGHNT, YYREEE (reference sequence). CDR3 size: 15 residues. V lost 1 base and J lost 8; bases outside the gene matches: 9. Some clones are missing from TCRdb's copy, which holds only in-frame ones; the method was immunoSEQ multiplex PCR. The sample has 250,000 to 400,000 clones; 90% are singletons. These data come from a study of blood T cell repertoires in COVID-19. Study context: Sites in the United States, Italy and Spain provided acute and convalescent COVID-19 samples.

Sequenced input: PBMCs or T cells enriched from blood (not recorded which). The sequence came from a man between 60 and 75 years old who had recovered from COVID-19. The chain uses TRBV5-4 and TRBJ2-1; 7 nucleotides match TRBD1. The CDR3 loop is CASSLRAGGSDEQFF. CDR3 nucleotide sequence: TGTGCCAGCAGCTTGAGGGCAGGGGGTAGCGATGAGCAGTTCTTC.